One T cell receptor (beta chain) is described in this entry. The sample belongs to a study of T cell changes during pregnancy in multiple sclerosis. Libraries were prepared by immunoSEQ multiplex PCR; TCRdb keeps only in-frame clonotypes and omits some of them. The profile covers about 96,000 clones, with around 94% appearing a single time and roughly 3% taken by the ten largest. The CDR3 is 13 amino acids. V was cut by 5 bases and J by 8 bases, with 13 bases left in between. From germline, CDR1 is MNHEY and CDR2 SMNVEV (reference sequence). This TCR was recovered from a female donor with multiple sclerosis, enrolled in a pregnancy study. The chain joins TRBV27 to TRBJ2-1; tentative D call: TRBD2 (6 bases). The material was peripheral blood, obtained in the first trimester of pregnancy. CDR3 sequence (DNA): TGTGCCAGCAGTCACGGGAGTGCCGATGAGCAGTTCTTC. Amino acid sequence: CASSHGSADEQFF.